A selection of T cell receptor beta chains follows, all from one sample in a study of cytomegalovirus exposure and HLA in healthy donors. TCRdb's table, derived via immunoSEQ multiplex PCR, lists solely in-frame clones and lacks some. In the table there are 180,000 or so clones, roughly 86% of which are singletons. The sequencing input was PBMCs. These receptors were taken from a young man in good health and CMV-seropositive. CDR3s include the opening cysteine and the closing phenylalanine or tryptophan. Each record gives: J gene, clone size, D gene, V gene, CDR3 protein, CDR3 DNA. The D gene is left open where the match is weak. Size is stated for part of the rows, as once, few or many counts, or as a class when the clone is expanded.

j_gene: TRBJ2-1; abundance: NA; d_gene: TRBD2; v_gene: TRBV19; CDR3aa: CASSIGLAGVGRNEQFF; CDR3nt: TGTGCCAGTAGTATAGGACTAGCGGGAGTAGGCCGAAATGAGCAGTTCTTC
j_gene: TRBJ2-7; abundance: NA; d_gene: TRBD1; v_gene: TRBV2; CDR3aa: CASSKDRGAGEQYF; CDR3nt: TGTGCCAGCAGCAAGGACAGGGGTGCCGGCGAGCAGTACTTC
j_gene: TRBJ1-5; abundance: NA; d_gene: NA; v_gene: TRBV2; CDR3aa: CASSQRHFQPQHF; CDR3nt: TGTGCCAGCAGCCAACGTCATTTTCAGCCCCAGCATTTT
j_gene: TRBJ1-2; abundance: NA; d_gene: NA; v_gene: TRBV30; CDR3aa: CAWSLGPPYGYTF; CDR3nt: TGTGCCTGGAGTCTTGGTCCTCCCTATGGCTACACCTTC
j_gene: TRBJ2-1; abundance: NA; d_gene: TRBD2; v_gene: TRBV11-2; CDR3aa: CASSPQLALVYNEQFF; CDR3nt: TGTGCCAGCAGCCCCCAACTAGCGTTGGTTTACAATGAGCAGTTCTTC
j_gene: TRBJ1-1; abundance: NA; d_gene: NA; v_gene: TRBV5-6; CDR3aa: CASSLARNTEAFF; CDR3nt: TGTGCCAGCAGCTTGGCCAGGAACACTGAAGCTTTCTTT
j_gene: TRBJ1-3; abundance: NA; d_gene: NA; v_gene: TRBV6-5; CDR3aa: CASSSRRLGNTIYF; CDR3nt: TGTGCCAGCAGTTCCAGACGGTTGGGAAACACCATATATTTT
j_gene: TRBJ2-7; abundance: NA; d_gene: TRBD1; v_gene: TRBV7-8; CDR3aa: CASSPRQGINEQYF; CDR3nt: TGTGCCAGCAGCCCCAGACAGGGAATCAACGAGCAGTACTTC
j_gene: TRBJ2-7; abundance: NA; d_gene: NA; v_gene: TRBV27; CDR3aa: CASSQGGFYEQYF; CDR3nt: TGTGCCAGCAGCCAAGGGGGGTTTTACGAGCAGTACTTC
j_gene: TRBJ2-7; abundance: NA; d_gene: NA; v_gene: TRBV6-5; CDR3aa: CASSYARSRIEQYF; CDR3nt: TGTGCCAGCAGTTACGCGCGTAGCCGGATCGAGCAGTACTTC
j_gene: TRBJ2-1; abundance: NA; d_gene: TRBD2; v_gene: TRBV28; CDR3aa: CASSSFTSGSYNEQFF; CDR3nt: TGTGCCAGCAGTTCATTCACTAGCGGGAGTTACAATGAGCAGTTCTTC
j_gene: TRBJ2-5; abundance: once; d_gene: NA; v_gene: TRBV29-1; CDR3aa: CSVTPGSVETQYF; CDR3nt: TGCAGCGTGACCCCGGGTTCAGTAGAGACCCAGTACTTC
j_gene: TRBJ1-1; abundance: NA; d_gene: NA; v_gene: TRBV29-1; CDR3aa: CSARDTEAFF; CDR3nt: TGCAGCGCAAGGGACACTGAAGCTTTCTTT
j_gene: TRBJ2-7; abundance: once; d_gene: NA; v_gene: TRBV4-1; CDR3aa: CASSANNRDSYTYEQYF; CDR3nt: TGCGCCAGCAGCGCCAACAACCGGGACTCATACACCTACGAGCAGTACTTC
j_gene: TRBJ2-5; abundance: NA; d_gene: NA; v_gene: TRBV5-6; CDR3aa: CASSSPPRQGTQYF; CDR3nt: TGTGCCAGCAGCTCCCCGCCCAGGCAAGGGACCCAGTACTTC
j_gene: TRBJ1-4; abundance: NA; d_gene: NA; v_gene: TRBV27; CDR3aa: CASSFGGVNEKLFF; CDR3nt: TGTGCCAGCAGTTTTGGGGGGGTAAATGAAAAACTGTTTTTT
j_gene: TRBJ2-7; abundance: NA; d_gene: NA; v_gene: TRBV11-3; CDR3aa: CASSQGPLEQYF; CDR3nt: TGTGCCAGCAGCCAAGGCCCCCTTGAGCAGTACTTC
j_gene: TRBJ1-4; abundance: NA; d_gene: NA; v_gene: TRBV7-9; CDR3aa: CASSLDDRLSEKLFF; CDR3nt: TGTGCCAGCAGCTTAGACGACAGGTTGAGTGAAAAACTGTTTTTT
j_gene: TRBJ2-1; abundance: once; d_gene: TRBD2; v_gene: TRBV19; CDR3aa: CASSFGREVFSEQFF; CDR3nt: TGTGCCAGTAGTTTTGGGCGGGAGGTTTTTAGTGAGCAGTTCTTC
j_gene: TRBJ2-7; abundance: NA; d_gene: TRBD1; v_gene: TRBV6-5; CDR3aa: CACGRGHDEQYF; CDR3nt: TGTGCGTGTGGCAGGGGGCACGACGAGCAGTACTTC
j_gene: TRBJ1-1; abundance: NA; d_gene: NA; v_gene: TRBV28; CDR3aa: CASSLSPRMNTEAFF; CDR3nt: TGTGCCAGCAGTTTATCACCGCGCATGAACACTGAAGCTTTCTTT
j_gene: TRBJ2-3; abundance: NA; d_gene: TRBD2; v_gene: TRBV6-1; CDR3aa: CASSAGGLGDTQYF; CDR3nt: TGTGCCAGCAGTGCGGGGGGGCTCGGAGATACGCAGTATTTT
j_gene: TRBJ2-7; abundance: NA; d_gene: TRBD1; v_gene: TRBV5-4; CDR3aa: CASSPTGYNEQYF; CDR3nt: TGTGCCAGCAGCCCGACAGGGTATAACGAGCAGTACTTC
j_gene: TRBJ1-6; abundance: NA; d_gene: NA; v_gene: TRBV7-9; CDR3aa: CASSPDGLRDSPLHF; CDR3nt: TGTGCCAGCAGCCCTGACGGACTGAGGGATTCACCCCTCCACTTT
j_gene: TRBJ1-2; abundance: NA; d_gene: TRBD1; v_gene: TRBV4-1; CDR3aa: CASTRQGVGYGYTF; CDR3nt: TGCGCCAGCACTCGACAGGGAGTGGGCTATGGCTACACCTTC
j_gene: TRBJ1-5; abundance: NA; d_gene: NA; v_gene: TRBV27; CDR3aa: CASSPITGYSNQPQHF; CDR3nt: TGTGCCAGCAGTCCCATTACAGGTTATAGCAATCAGCCCCAGCATTTT
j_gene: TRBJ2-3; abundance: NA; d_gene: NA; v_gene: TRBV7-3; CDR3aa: CASSLRRQTTDTQYF; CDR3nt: TGTGCCAGCAGCTTAAGGCGACAGACCACAGATACGCAGTATTTT
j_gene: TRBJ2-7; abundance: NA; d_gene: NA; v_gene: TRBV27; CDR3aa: CASSSPQGSYEQYF; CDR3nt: TGTGCCAGCAGTTCCCCTCAGGGCTCCTACGAGCAGTACTTC
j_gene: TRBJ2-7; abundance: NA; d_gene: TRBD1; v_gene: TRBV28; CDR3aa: CASSSTGALSYEQYF; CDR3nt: TGTGCCAGCAGTTCGACAGGGGCCCTCTCCTACGAGCAGTACTTC
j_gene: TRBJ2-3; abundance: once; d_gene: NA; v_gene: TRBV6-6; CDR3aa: CASSYSVLSYTQYF; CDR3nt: TGTGCCAGCAGTTACTCGGTGCTGAGTTATACGCAGTATTTT
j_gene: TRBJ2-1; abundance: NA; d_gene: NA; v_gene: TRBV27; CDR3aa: CASSYRQGWFF; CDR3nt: TGTGCCAGCAGTTACAGGCAGGGTTGGTTCTTC
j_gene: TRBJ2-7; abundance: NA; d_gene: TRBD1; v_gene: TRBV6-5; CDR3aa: CASSYSGTGRSYEQYF; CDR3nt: TGTGCCAGCAGTTACTCCGGGACAGGGCGCTCCTACGAGCAGTACTTC
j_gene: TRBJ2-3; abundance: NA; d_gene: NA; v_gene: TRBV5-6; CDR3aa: CASSLVRADTQYF; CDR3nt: TGTGCCAGCAGCTTGGTCAGGGCAGATACGCAGTATTTT
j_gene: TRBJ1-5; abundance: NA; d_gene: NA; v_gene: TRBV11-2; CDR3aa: CASGRDFNQPQHF; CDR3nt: TGTGCCAGCGGGAGGGATTTCAATCAGCCCCAGCATTTT
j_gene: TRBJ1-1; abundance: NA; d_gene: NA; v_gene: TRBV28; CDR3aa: CASSPNTEAFF; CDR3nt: TGTGCCAGCAGTCCGAACACTGAAGCTTTCTTT
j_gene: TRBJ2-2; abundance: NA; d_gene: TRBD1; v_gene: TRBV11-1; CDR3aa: CASSPGTGNTGELFF; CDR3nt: TGTGCCAGCAGCCCCGGGACAGGGAACACCGGGGAGCTGTTTTTT
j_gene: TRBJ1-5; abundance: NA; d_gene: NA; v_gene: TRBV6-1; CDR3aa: CASSDRGGNQPQHF; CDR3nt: TGTGCCAGCAGTGACAGGGGAGGCAATCAGCCCCAGCATTTT
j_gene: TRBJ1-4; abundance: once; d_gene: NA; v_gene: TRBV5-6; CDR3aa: CASSLQGVRSEKLFF; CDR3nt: TGTGCCAGCAGCCTACAGGGAGTACGGAGTGAAAAACTGTTTTTT
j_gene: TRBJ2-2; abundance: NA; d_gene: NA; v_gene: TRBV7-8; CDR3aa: CASSSTAPAGAGELFF; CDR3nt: TGTGCCAGCAGCTCCACTGCTCCCGCAGGAGCCGGGGAGCTGTTTTTT
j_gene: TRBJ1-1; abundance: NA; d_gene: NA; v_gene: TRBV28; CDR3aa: CASSLLNTEAFF; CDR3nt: TGTGCCAGCAGTTTACTGAACACTGAAGCTTTCTTT
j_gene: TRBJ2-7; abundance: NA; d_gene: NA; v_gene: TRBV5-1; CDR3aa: CASSLVPTEQAYEQYF; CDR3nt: TGCGCCAGCAGCTTGGTTCCGACAGAGCAAGCCTACGAGCAGTACTTC
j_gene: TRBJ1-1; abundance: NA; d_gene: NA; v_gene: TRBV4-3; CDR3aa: CASSQDRMNTEAFF; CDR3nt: TGCGCCAGCAGCCAAGACAGGATGAACACTGAAGCTTTCTTT
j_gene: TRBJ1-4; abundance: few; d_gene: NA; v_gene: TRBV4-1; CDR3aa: CASSQGSMATNEKLFF; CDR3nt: TGCGCCAGCAGCCAAGGGTCGATGGCAACTAATGAAAAACTGTTTTTT
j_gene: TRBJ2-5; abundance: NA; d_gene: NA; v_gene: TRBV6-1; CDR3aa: CASNFYRGIGETQYF; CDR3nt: TGTGCCAGCAATTTCTATCGGGGTATAGGGGAGACCCAGTACTTC
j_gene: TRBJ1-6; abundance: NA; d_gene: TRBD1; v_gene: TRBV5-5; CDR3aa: CASSLVRTGGVDSPLHF; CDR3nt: TGTGCCAGCAGCTTGGTCCGAACAGGGGGCGTCGATTCACCCCTCCACTTT
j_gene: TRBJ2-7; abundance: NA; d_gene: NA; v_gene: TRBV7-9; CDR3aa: CASSLGRAGYEQYF; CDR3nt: TGTGCCAGCAGCTTAGGTCGGGCGGGTTACGAGCAGTACTTC
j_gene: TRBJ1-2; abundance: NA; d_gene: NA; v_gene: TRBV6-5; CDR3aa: CASSLNYGYTF; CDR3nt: TGTGCCAGCAGCCTAAACTATGGCTACACCTTC
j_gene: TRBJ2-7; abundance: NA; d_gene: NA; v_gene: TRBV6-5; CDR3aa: CASSSVGNEQYF; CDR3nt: TGTGCCAGCAGTTCGGTGGGGAACGAGCAGTACTTC
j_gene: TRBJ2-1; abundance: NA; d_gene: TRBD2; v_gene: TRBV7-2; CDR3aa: CASSPSGGYYNEQFF; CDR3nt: TGTGCCAGCAGCCCTAGCGGGGGGTACTACAATGAGCAGTTCTTC
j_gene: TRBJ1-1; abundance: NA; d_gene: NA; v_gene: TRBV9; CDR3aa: CASSGLQPVNTEAFF; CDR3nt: TGTGCCAGCAGCGGGCTACAGCCCGTGAACACTGAAGCTTTCTTT
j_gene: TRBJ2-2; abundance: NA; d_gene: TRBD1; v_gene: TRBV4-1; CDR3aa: CASRKGQGAGGELFF; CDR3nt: TGCGCCAGCAGAAAGGGGCAGGGGGCAGGCGGGGAGCTGTTTTTT
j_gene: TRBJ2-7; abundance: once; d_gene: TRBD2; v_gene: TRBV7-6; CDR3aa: CASSLRSGLDAYEQYF; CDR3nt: TGTGCCAGCAGCTTAAGATCGGGACTAGATGCCTACGAGCAGTACTTC
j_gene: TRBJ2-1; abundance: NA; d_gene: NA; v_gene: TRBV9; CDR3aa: CASSVPADFRDRDYNEQFF; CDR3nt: TGTGCCAGCAGCGTACCCGCGGATTTTCGGGACCGAGACTACAATGAGCAGTTCTTC
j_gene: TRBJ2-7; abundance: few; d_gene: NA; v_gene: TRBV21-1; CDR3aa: CASSKVLWRDWDEQYF; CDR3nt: TGTGCCAGCAGCAAAGTCCTCTGGCGGGATTGGGACGAGCAGTACTTC
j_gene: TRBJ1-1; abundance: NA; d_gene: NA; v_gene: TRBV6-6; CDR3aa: CASSTQPTEKNTEAFF; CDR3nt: TGTGCCAGCAGTACCCAACCGACAGAGAAGAACACTGAAGCTTTCTTT